This TCR beta chain was sequenced during a study of blood T cell repertoires in COVID-19. Study as a whole: Sources were T cells, B-cell-depleted T cells, or PBMCs; the material itself was cDNA or gDNA.

In the original analysis: How many nucleated cells were present was estimated from reference gene primer amplification. Generated by immunoSEQ multiplex PCR, the TCRdb table keeps only in-frame clones and is missing some. The V and J calls and clone size were taken over from that table, and D and trimming were inferred from the DNA. Altogether approximately 180,000 clones are present, approximately 83% being singletons, with the ten largest covering approximately 11%. In this sample, this clone turned up once. Germline CDR1 is LGHNA and CDR2 is YSLEER. V was clipped by 2 bases and J by 4 bases, with 18 bases between them. This CDR3 is 17 amino acids long.

Source material: peripheral blood. This clonotype was sampled from a human donor with active or convalescent COVID-19. The donor label of this sample is uncertain. The chain uses TRBV4-3 and TRBJ2-1; the D gene is possibly TRBD1 (6 bases). The CDR3, as DNA: TGCGCCAGCAGCCAACAGTTAGACAGGCCGGCGTACAATGAGCAGTTCTTC. Protein product: CASSQQLDRPAYNEQFF.